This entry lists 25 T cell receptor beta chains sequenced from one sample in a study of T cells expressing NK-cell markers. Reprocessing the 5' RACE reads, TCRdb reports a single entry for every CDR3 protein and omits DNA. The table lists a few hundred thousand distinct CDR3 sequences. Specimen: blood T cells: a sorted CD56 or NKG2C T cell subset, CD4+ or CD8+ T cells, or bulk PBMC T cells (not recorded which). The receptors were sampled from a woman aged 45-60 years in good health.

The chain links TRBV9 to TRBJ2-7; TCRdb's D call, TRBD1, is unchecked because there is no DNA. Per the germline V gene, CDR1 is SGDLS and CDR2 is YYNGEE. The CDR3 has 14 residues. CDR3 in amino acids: CASAEGGRSYEQYF.

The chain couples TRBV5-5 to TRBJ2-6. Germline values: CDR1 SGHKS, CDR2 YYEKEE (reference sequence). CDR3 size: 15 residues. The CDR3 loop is CASSGLGSGANVLTF.

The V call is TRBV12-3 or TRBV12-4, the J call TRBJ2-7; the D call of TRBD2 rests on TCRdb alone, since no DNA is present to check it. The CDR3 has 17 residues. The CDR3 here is CASSPTSGGSFGYEQYF.

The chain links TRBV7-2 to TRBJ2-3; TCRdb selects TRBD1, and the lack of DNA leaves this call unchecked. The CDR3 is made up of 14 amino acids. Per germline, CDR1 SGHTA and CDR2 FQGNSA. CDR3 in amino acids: CASSPGGRPDTQYF.

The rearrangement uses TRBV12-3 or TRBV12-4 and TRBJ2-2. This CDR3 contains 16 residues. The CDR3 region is CASSLGLALNTGELFF.

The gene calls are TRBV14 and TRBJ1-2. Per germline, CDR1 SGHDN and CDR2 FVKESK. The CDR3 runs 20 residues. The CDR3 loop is CASSLLQPPGGIERGGGYTF. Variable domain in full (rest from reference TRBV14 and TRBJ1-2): EAGVTQFPSHSVIEKGQTVTLRCDPISGHDNLYWYRRVMGKEIKFLLHFVKESKQDESGMPNNRFLAERTGGTYSTLKVQPAELEDSGVYFCASSLLQPPGGIERGGGYTFGSGTRLTVV.

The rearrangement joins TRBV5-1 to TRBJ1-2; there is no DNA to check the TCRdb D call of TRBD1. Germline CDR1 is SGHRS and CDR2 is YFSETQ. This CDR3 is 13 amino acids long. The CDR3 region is CASSQGQMYGYTF.

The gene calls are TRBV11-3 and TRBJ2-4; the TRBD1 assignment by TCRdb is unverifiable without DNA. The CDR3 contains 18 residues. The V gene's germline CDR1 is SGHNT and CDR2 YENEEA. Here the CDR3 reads CASSLDGRRGDLKNIQYF.

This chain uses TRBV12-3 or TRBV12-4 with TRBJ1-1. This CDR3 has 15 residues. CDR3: CASSLGREGEAEAFF.

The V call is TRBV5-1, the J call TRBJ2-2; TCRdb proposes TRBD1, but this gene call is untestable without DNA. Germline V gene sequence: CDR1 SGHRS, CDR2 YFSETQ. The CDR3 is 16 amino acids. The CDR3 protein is CASSRTGQTFTGELFF.

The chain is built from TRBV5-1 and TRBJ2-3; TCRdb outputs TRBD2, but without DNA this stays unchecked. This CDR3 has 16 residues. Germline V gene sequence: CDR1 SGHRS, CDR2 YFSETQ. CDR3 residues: CASSATRRQGTDTQYF.

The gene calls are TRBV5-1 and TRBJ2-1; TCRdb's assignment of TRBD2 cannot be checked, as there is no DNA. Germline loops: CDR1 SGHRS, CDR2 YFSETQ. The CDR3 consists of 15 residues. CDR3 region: CASSFTGLAFNEQFF.

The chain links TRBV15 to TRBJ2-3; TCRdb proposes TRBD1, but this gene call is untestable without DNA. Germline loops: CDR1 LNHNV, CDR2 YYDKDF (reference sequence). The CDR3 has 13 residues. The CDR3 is CATSREGQGTQYF.

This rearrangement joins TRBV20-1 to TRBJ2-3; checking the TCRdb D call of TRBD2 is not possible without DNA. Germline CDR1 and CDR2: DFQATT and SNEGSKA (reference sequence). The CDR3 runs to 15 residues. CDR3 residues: CSATRRGESTDMQYF.

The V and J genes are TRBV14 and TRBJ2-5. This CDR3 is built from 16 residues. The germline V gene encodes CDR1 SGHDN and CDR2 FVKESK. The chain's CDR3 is CASSQEPPGYQETQYF.

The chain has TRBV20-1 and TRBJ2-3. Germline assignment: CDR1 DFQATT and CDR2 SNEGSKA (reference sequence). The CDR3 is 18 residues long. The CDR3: CSARDGEASPINTDTQYF.

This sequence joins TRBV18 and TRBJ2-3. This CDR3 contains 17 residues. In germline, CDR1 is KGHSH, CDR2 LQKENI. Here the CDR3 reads CASSPLAGGASTDTQYF.

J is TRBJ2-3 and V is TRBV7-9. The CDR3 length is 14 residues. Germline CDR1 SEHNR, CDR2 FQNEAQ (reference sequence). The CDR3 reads CASSLWQPADTQYF.

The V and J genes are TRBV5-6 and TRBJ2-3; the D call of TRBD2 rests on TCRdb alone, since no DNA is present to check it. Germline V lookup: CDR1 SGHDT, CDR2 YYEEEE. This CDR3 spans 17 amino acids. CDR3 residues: CASSSPRLALSTDTQYF.

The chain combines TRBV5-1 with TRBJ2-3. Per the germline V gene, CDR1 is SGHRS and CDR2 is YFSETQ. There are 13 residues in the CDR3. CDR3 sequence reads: CASSLIRADTQYF.

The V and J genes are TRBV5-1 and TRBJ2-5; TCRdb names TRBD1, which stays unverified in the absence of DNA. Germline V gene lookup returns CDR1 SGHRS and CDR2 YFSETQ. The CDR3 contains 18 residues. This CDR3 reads CASSLPSRGQLNQETQYF.

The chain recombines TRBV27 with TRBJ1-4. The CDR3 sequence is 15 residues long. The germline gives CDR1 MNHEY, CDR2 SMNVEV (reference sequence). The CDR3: CASSLNGVANEKLFF.

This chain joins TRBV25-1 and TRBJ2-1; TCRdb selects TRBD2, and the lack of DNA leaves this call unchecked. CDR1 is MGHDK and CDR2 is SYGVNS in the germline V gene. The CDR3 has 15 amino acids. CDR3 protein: CASSELLAGRNEQFF.

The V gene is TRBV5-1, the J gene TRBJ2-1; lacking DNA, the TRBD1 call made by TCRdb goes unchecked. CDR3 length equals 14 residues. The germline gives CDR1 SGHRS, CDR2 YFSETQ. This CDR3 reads CASTPSVGGNEQFF.

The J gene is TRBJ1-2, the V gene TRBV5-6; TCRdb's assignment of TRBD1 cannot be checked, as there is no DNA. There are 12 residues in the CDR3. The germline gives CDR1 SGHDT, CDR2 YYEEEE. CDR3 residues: CASSLVEGGYTF.